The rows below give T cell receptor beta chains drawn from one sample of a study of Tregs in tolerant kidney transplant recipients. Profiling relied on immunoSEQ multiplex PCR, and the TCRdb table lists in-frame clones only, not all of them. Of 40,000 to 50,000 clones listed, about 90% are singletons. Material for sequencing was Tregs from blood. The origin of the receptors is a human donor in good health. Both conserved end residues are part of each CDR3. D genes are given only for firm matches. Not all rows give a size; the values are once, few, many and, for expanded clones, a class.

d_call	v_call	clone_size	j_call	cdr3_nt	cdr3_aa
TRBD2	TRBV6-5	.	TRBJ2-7	TGTGCCAGCAGGGGACTAGCGGGAGGGTACGAGCAGTACTTC	CASRGLAGGYEQYF
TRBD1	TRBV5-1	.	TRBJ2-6	TGCGCCAGCAGCCAGGACAGGGGCCGTAGCTCTGGGGCCAACGTCCTGACTTTC	CASSQDRGRSSGANVLTF
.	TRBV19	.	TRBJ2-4	TGTGCCAGTAGTATCTGGGTAGCCAAAAACATTCAGTACTTC	CASSIWVAKNIQYF
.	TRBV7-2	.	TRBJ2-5	TGTGCCAGCAGACCTCTACGTGAAGAGACCCAGTACTTC	CASRPLREETQYF
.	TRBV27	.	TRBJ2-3	TGTGCCAGCAGTCTATGGCCGACAGATACGCAGTATTTT	CASSLWPTDTQYF
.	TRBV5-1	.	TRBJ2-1	TGCGCCAGCAGCTTTGAGTATGCGCACAATGAGCAGTTCTTC	CASSFEYAHNEQFF
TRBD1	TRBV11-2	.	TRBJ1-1	TGTGCCAGCAGCTACAGGGGAGGTACTGAAGCTTTCTTT	CASSYRGGTEAFF
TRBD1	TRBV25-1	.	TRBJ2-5	TGTGCCAGCAGTGAGGCGGGACAGGGGGCAAAAGAGACCCAGTACTTC	CASSEAGQGAKETQYF
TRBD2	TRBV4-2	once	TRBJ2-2	TGTGCCAGCAGCCAAGTCGTTAAGGCGGGAGGGACCGGGGAGCTGTTTTTT	CASSQVVKAGGTGELFF
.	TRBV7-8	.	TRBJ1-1	TGTGCCAGCAGTCGGGCAGACACTGAAGCTTTCTTT	CASSRADTEAFF
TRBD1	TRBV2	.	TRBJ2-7	TGTGCCAGCAGTGCTTGGACAGGGGGGAACGACGAGCAGTACTTC	CASSAWTGGNDEQYF
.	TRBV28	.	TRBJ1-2	TGTGCCAGCAGCCCAGGTGGGAACTATGGCTACACCTTC	CASSPGGNYGYTF
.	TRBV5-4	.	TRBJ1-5	TGTGCCAGCAGCTTGGCCGGGGAAAATCAGCCCCAGCATTTT	CASSLAGENQPQHF
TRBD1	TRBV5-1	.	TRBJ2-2	TGCGCCAGCAGGGGACAGCCCACCGGGGAGCTGTTTTTT	CASRGQPTGELFF
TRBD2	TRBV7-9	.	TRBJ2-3	TGTGCCAGCAGCTTCCACCAGTTAGCGGGGGGGCCCACAGATACGCAGTATTTT	CASSFHQLAGGPTDTQYF
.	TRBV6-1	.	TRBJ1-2	TGTGCCAGCACCCCTGGGGGATATGGCTACACCTTC	CASTPGGYGYTF
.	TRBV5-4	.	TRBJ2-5	TGTGCCAGCAGCGTAGACAGCAACCAAGAGACCCAGTACTTC	CASSVDSNQETQYF
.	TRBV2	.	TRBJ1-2	TGTGCCTCAAGAATTGAGGGAGCCTATGGCTACACCTTC	CASRIEGAYGYTF
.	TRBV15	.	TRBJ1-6	TGTGCCACCAGCAGAGAAAGGTGGGGTTCCTGGTCTTCACCCCTCCACTTT	CATSRERWGSWSSPLHF
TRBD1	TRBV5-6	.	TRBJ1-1	TGTGCCAGCAGCTTGGTGGGACAGGGGCGGAACACTGAAGCTTTCTTT	CASSLVGQGRNTEAFF
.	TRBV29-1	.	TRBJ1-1	TGCAGCGTTGTACCCAGGGGACTCGTGAACACTGAAGCTTTCTTT	CSVVPRGLVNTEAFF
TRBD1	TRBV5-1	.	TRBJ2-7	TGCGCCAGCAGCTCACAGGGGGCGACTGGGGAGCAGTACTTC	CASSSQGATGEQYF
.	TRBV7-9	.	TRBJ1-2	TGTGCCAGCAGCTTAGCTGACAGAGACTATGGCTACACCTTC	CASSLADRDYGYTF
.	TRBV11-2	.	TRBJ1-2	TGTGCCAGCACCCTAGATTCGGCCCGCGGCATAGGCTACACCTTC	CASTLDSARGIGYTF
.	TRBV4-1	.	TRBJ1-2	TGCGCCAGCAGCCAAGAACCGCGGGGGAACTATGGCTACACCTTC	CASSQEPRGNYGYTF
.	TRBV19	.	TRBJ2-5	TGTGCCAGTAGTTGGACCCGGAGGGAGACCCAGTACTTC	CASSWTRRETQYF
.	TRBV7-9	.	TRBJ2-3	TGTGCCAGCAGCTTAGAGCCCGGGACTCGCCCCTTTTTT	CASSLEPGTRPFF
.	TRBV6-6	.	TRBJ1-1	TGTGCCAGCAGTTATAGATCAGAGAACACTGAAGCTTTCTTT	CASSYRSENTEAFF
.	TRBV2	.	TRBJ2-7	TGTGCCAGCAGTGGGCCCCCACTAGACAGCGAGCAGTACTTC	CASSGPPLDSEQYF
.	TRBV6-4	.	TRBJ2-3	TGTGCCAGCAGTCCAAGCTCCCTTCCGCAAGATACGCAGTATTTT	CASSPSSLPQDTQYF
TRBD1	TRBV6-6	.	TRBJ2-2	TGTGCCAGCAGTACCACAGGGGCTTCGAACACCGGGGAGCTGTTTTTT	CASSTTGASNTGELFF
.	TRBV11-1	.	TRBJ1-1	TGTGCCAGCAGCACCCGACAGCTGAACACTGAAGCTTTCTTT	CASSTRQLNTEAFF
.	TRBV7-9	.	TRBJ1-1	TGTGCCAGCAGCCTTGCGGGGAACACTGAAGCTTTCTTT	CASSLAGNTEAFF
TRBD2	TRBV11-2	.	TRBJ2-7	TGTGCCAGCAGCTTAGTAGCGGGGGCCTCCTACGAGCAGTACTTC	CASSLVAGASYEQYF
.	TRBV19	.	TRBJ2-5	TGTGCCAGTAGTATCTTCGCCTGGGGGGAGACCCAGTACTTC	CASSIFAWGETQYF
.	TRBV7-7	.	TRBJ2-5	TGTGCTAGCAGCTTGGTAGGGGGTTTGAGGGAGACCCAGTACTTC	CASSLVGGLRETQYF
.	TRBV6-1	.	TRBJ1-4	TGTGCCAGCGGGCGCATGGCCTCTAATGAAAAACTGTTTTTT	CASGRMASNEKLFF
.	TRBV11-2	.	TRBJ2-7	TGTGCCAGCAGCTTAGTCGGCCGGAACTACGAGCAGTACTTC	CASSLVGRNYEQYF
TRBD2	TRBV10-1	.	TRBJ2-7	TGCGCCAGCAGTGACCGAGCTAGCGGGGCCTCCTACGAGCAGTACTTC	CASSDRASGASYEQYF
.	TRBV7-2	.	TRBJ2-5	TGTGCCAGCAGCTTATGGGGGACTGGAGAGACCCAGTACTTC	CASSLWGTGETQYF
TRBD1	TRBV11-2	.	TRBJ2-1	TGTGCCAGCAGCCCGCAGGGGGCGGTTTACAATGAGCAGTTCTTC	CASSPQGAVYNEQFF
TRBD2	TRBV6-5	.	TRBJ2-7	TGTGCCAGCAGTTACTCAGTAGCGGGAGCTTACGAGCAGTACTTC	CASSYSVAGAYEQYF
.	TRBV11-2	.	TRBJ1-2	TGTGCCAGCAGACCGCCGGGACCCTATGGCTACACCTTC	CASRPPGPYGYTF
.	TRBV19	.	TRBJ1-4	TGTGCCAGTAGTGCCGCAAATGGGGAAAAACTGTTTTTT	CASSAANGEKLFF
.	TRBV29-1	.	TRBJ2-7	TGCAGCGTTTTATCCAGGGGAAAATCCTACGAGCAGTACTTC	CSVLSRGKSYEQYF